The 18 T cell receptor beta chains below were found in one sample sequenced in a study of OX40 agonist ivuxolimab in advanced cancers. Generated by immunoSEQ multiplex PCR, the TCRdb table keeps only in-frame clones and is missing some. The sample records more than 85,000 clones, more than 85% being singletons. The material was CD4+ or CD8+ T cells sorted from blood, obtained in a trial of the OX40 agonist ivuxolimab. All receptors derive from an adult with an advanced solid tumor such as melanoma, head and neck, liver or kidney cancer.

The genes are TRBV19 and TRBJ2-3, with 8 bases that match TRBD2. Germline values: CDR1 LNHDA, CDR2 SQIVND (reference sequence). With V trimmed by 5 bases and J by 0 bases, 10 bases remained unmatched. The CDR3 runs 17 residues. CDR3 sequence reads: CASSLGVAGPSTDTQYF. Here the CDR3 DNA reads TGTGCCAGTAGTCTTGGGGTAGCGGGGCCTAGCACAGATACGCAGTATTTT. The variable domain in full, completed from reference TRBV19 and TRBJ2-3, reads DGGITQSPKYLFRKEGQNVTLSCEQNLNHDAMYWYRQDPGQGLRLIYYSQIVNDFQKGDIAEGYSVSREKKESFPLTVTSAQKNPTAFYLCASSLGVAGPSTDTQYFGPGTRLTVL.

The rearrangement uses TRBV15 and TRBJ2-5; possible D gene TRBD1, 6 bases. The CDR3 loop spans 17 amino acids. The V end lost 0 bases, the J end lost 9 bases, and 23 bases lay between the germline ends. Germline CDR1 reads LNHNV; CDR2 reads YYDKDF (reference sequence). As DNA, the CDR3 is TGTGCCACCAGCAGAGAGCCCTTAATTGATGGGGGCCAGGCCCAGTACTTC. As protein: CATSREPLIDGGQAQYF.

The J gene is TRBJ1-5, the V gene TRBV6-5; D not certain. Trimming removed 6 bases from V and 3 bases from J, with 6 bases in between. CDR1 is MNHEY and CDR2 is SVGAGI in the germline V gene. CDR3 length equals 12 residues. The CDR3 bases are TGTGCCAGCAGACAGCCCAATCAGCCCCAGCATTTT. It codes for CASRQPNQPQHF.

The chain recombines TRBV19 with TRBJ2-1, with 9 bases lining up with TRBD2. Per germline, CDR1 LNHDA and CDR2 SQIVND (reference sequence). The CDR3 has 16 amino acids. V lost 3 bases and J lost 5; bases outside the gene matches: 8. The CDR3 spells CASSINPSGADNEQFF. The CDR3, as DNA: TGTGCCAGTAGTATCAACCCTAGCGGGGCCGACAATGAGCAGTTCTTC.

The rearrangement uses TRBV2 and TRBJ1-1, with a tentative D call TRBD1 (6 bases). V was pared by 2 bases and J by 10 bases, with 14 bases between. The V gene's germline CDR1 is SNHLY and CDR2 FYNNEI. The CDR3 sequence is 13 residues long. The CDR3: CASSERRTAGAFF. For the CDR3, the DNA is TGTGCCAGCAGTGAAAGGAGGACAGCCGGAGCTTTCTTT.

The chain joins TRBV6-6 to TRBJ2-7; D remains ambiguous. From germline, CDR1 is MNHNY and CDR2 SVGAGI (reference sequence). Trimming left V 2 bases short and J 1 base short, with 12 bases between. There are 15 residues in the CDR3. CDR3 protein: CASSYRAPSSYEQYF. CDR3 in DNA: TGTGCCAGCAGTTACAGGGCCCCATCTTCCTACGAGCAGTACTTC.

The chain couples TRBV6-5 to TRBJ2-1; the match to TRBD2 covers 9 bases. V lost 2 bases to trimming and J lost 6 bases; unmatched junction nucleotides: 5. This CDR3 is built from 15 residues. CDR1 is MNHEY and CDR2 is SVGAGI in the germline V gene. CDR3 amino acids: CASSYGLARPNEQFF. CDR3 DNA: TGTGCCAGCAGTTACGGACTAGCGCGCCCCAATGAGCAGTTCTTC.

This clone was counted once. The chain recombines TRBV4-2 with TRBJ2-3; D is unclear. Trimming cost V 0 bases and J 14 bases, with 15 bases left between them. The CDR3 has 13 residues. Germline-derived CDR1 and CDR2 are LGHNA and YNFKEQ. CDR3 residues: CASSQEGWGWAYF. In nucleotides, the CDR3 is TGTGCCAGCAGCCAAGAAGGGTGGGGTTGGGCGTATTTT.

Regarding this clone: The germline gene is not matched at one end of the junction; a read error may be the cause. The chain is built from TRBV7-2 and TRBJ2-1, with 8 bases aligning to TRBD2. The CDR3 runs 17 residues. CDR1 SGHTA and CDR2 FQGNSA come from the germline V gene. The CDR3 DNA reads TGTGCCAGCAGCCCGACGGGGGGGCGACAAGACTTTGTGAGGCTGCTCTTC. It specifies CASSPTGGRQDFVRLLF. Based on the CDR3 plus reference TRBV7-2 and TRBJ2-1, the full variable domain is GAGVSQSPSNKVTEKGKDVELRCDPISGHTALYWYRQSLGQGLEFLIYFQGNSAPDKSGLPSDRFSAERTGGSVSTLTIQRTQQEDSAVYLCASSPTGGRQDFVRLLFGPGTRLTVL.

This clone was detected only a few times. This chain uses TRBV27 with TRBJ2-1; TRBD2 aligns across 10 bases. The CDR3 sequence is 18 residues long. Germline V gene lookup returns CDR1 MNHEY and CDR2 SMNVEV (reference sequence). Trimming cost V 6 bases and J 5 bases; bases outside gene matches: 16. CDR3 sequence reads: CASRPTKLAGEVHNEQFF. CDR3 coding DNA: TGTGCCAGCAGACCGACCAAGCTAGCGGGAGAAGTTCACAATGAGCAGTTCTTC.

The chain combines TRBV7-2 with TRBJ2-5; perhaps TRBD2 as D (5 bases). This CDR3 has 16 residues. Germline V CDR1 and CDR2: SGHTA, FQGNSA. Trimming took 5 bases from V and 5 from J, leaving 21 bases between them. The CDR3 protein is CASSPRLRSRGETQYF. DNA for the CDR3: TGTGCCAGCAGCCCTAGACTACGATCCCGCGGGGAGACCCAGTACTTC.

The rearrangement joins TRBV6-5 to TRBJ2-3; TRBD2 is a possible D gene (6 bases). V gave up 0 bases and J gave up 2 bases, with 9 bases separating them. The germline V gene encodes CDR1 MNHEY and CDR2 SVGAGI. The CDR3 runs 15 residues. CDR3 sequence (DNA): TGTGCCAGCAGTTACTCCTGGACTACCACAGATACGCAGTATTTT. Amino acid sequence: CASSYSWTTTDTQYF.

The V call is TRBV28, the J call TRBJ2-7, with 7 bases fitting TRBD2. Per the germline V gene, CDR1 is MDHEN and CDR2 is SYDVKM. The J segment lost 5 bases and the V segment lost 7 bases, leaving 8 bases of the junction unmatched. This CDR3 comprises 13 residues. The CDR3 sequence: CASKNLADHEQYF. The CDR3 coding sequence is TGTGCCAGCAAAAACCTAGCGGATCACGAGCAGTACTTC.

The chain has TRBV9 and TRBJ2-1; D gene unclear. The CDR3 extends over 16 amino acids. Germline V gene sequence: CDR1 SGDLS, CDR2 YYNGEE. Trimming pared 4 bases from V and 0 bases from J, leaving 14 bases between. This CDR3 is CASSPQVVSSYNEQFF. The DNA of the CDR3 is TGTGCCAGCAGCCCTCAGGTGGTGAGCTCCTACAATGAGCAGTTCTTC.

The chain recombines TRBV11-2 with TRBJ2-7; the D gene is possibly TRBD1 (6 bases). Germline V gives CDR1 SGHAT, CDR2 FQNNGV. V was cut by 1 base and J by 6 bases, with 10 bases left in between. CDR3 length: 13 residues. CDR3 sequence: CASSLAQGTEQYF. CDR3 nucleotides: TGTGCCAGCAGCTTAGCACAGGGAACCGAGCAGTACTTC.

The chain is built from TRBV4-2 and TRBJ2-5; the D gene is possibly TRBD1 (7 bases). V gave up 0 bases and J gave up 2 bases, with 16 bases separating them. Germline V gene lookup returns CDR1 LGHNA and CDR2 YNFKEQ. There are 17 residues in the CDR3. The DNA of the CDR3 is TGTGCCAGCAGCCAAGAGGAGGGACAGAGGGGGCAAGAGACCCAGTACTTC. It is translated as CASSQEEGQRGQETQYF.

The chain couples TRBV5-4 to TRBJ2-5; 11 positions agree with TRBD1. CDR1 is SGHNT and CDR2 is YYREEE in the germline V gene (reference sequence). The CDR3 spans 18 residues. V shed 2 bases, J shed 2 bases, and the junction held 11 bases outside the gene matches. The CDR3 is CASSLTGTGGMWQETQYF. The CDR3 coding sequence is TGTGCCAGCAGCTTAACCGGGACAGGGGGTATGTGGCAAGAGACCCAGTACTTC.

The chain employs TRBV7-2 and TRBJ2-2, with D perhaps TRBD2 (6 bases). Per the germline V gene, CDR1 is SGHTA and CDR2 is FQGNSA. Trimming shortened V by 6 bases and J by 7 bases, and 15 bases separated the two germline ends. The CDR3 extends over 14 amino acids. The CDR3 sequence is CASRRGGDHGELFF. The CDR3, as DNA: TGTGCCAGCAGGAGAGGAGGGGATCACGGGGAGCTGTTTTTT.